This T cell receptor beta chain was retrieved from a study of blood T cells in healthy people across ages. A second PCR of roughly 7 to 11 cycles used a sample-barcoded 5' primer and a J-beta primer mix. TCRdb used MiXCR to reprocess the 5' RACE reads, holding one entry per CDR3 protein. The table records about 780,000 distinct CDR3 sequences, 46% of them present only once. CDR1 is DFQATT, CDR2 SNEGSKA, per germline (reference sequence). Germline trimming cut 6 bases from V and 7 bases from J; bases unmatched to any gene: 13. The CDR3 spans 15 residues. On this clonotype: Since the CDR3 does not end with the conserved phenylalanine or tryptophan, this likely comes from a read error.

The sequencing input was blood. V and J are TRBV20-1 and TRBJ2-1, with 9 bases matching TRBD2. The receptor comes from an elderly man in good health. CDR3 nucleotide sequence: TGCAGTGCCCGAGTCCCGGGACTAGCATTTAATGAGCAGTTCTGC. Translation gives CSARVPGLAFNEQFC.